The rows below give T cell receptor beta chains drawn from one sample of a study of T cells in Graves' hyperthyroidism and ophthalmopathy. Via MiXCR, TCRdb re-called the multiplex PCR reads, giving one row per CDR3 protein. This sample has hundreds of thousands of distinct CDR3 sequences, with around 15% found just once. Input material: blood. These receptors came from a woman aged 40 to 55 with Graves' ophthalmopathy. Each CDR3 is given with its conserved first and last residue. Fields, in order: J gene, clone size, V gene, CDR3 protein. Expanded clones are given a class, and other clones once, few, many or no size at all.

TRBJ2-5,many,TRBV14,CASSQDTYQPQYF
TRBJ1-3,many,TRBV2,CASSTPWGQAGNTIYF
TRBJ2-7,many,TRBV27,CASATNRGLWQYF
TRBJ1-2,many,TRBV5-6,CASSFPGGGGYTF
TRBJ2-5,many,TRBV11-2,CASSLVASTSGKETQYF
TRBJ2-7,-,TRBV28,CASSLDVQGRTGEQYF
TRBJ2-7,many,TRBV28,CASRLLTGNPYEQYF
TRBJ1-2,-,TRBV6-8,CASSYRAGKKDGYTF
TRBJ1-1,many,TRBV10-3,CAISERGGQVEAFF
TRBJ2-6,-,TRBV28,CATGGHLSGANVLTF
TRBJ2-5,few,TRBV5-1,CASSYPGLAGDRPQETQYF
TRBJ2-5,many,TRBV5-4,CASSLGAPGQSKTQYF